Below are 27 T cell receptor beta chains sequenced from a single sample in a study of regulatory T cells in long-lasting Graves disease. Assembly of TCR beta libraries relied on iRepertoire HTBI primers together with Arm-PCR of CDR3 regions. TCRdb reanalysed the multiplex PCR reads using MiXCR and keeps one entry per CDR3 protein. The sample consists of about 380,000 distinct CDR3 sequences, 15% to 18% of them appearing once. As for time point: newly diagnosed GD, antithyroid drugs for less than 3 months. PBMC RNA served as the TCR library source. Sequenced here: peripheral blood mononuclear cells (PBMCs), sampled at new diagnosis, from a patient treated with antithyroid drugs. The origin of the receptors is a female donor with Graves disease.

The CDR3 protein is CASSEDSLYGYTF. As DNA, the CDR3 is TGCGCCAGCAGTGAGGACAGCCTCTATGGCTACACCTTC. This chain connects TRBV10-2 to TRBJ1-2; D perhaps matches TRBD1 (5 bases). Germline CDR1 reads WSHSY; CDR2 reads SAAADI. Trimming pared 2 bases from V and 4 bases from J, leaving 8 bases between. The CDR3 has 13 amino acids.

This clonotype was seen repeatedly, ten times or more. The rearrangement uses TRBV11-3 and TRBJ1-1; D gene unclear. The CDR3 loop spans 13 amino acids. Trimming left V 5 bases short and J 0 bases short, with 7 bases between. CDR1 and CDR2 (germline): SGHNT, YENEEA. CDR3 in amino acids: CASSAQVNTEAFF. The CDR3 nucleotides read TGTGCCAGCAGCGCCCAGGTGAACACTGAAGCTTTCTTT.

At least ten counts were recorded for this clonotype. The chain links TRBV20-1 to TRBJ2-3, with a possible D match to TRBD2 (6 bases). Trimming removed 0 bases from V and 1 base from J, with 11 bases in between. Germline V gene sequence: CDR1 DFQATT, CDR2 SNEGSKA (reference sequence). The CDR3 is made up of 15 amino acids. DNA for the CDR3: TGCAGTGCTAGAGATCGAGAGCGGGGCACAGATACGCAGTATTTT. As protein: CSARDRERGTDTQYF.

This chain connects TRBV6-2 or TRBV6-3 to TRBJ1-3; D unclear. CDR3 size: 14 residues. The V end was cut by 8 bases, the J end by 3 bases, with 14 bases between. CDR1 MNHEY and CDR2 SVGEGT come from the germline V gene. CDR3 in amino acids: CASGTEDGGNTIYF. The DNA for the CDR3 is TGTGCCAGCGGAACGGAGGACGGTGGAAACACCATATATTTT.

There are many counts of this clonotype. The chain is built from TRBV3-1 and TRBJ1-2; the D is unclear. The CDR3 length is 13 residues. V lost 3 bases, J lost 1 base, and 6 bases lay in between. Germline V lookup: CDR1 LGHDT, CDR2 YNNKEL (reference sequence). The CDR3 loop is CASSHRDNYGYTF. The CDR3, as DNA: TGTGCCAGCAGCCATCGGGATAACTATGGCTACACCTTC.

This clonotype was counted between two and nine times. The CDR3 here is CASSPGVSSYEQYF. The DNA of the CDR3 is TGTGCCAGCTCACCAGGGGTCAGCTCCTACGAGCAGTACTTC. The chain is built from TRBV18 and TRBJ2-7; D is ambiguous. CDR1 and CDR2 from the germline V gene are KGHSH and LQKENI. This CDR3 region has 14 residues. V lost 2 bases, J lost 0 bases, and 8 bases lay in between.

This sequence joins TRBV12-3 or TRBV12-4 and TRBJ2-7; maybe TRBD2 (6 bases). The CDR3 covers 14 residues. V was pared by 6 bases and J by 1 base, with 13 bases between. The CDR3 bases are TGTGCCAGCAGCCCCAGGCGGGAATCCTACGAGCAGTACTTC. It is translated as CASSPRRESYEQYF.

The chain recombines TRBV29-1 with TRBJ1-4; no firm D call. Germline-derived CDR1 and CDR2 are SQVTM and ANQGSEA. V gave up 5 bases and J gave up 0 bases, with 13 bases separating them. This CDR3 has 15 amino acids. CDR3 residues: CSVLGRRATNEKLFF. CDR3 in DNA: TGCAGCGTTTTAGGGCGGCGTGCAACTAATGAAAAACTGTTTTTT.

This rearrangement joins TRBV12-5 to TRBJ2-1; 7 bases map to TRBD2. V trimming: 5 bases; J trimming: 8 bases; junction bases outside the gene matches: 6. The CDR3 is made up of 13 amino acids. In germline, CDR1 is LGHNT, CDR2 FRNRAP. The DNA for the CDR3 is TGTGCTAGTGGTCCATCCGCGGGAGATGAGCAGTTCTTC. Encoded protein: CASGPSAGDEQFF. The variable domain in full, with the rest retrieved from reference TRBV12-5 and TRBJ2-1, is DARVTQTPRHKVTEMGQEVTMRCQPILGHNTVFWYRQTMMQGLELLAYFRNRAPLDDSGMPKDRFSAEMPDATLATLKIQPSEPRDSAVYFCASGPSAGDEQFFGPGTRLTVL.

There are a few counts of this clonotype. V usage is TRBV7-8 and J usage is TRBJ1-3; 7 bases map to TRBD1. After removal of 5 bases from V and 1 base from J, the junction contained 8 bases not matched to a gene. Germline V gene lookup returns CDR1 SGHVS and CDR2 FQNEAQ. The CDR3 sequence is 16 residues long. CDR3: CASSPGTVRSGNTIYF. The CDR3 bases are TGTGCCAGCAGCCCCGGGACAGTGCGTTCTGGAAACACCATATATTTT.

In this sample, this clonotype turned up many times. This chain joins TRBV28 and TRBJ2-1, with D possibly matching TRBD1 (5 bases). The CDR3 length is 13 residues. Germline assignment: CDR1 MDHEN and CDR2 SYDVKM. V lost 8 bases and J lost 5, with 13 bases in between. CDR3 in amino acids: CASRQGWDNEQFF. The CDR3 DNA follows: TGTGCCAGCCGGCAGGGCTGGGACAATGAGCAGTTCTTC.

This clonotype came up once. The rearrangement joins TRBV28 to TRBJ1-5; D gene ambiguous. The germline V and J ends were trimmed by 5 bases and 7 bases, with 12 bases remaining between them. The CDR3 covers 13 residues. The V gene's germline CDR1 is MDHEN and CDR2 SYDVKM. CDR3 loop: CASSPRVDQPQHF. CDR3 nucleotide sequence: TGTGCCAGCAGTCCCCGCGTCGACCAGCCCCAGCATTTT.

This clonotype has ten or more counts. J is TRBJ1-1 and V is TRBV19, with D unclear. Trimming removed 5 bases from V and 5 bases from J, with 12 bases in between. Germline CDR1 LNHDA, CDR2 SQIVND (reference sequence). CDR3 size: 13 residues. The CDR3 protein is CASSVYMGTEAFF. DNA of the CDR3: TGTGCCAGTAGTGTCTACATGGGGACTGAAGCTTTCTTT.

This chain joins TRBV3-1 and TRBJ1-2, with D possibly TRBD1 on 6 matching bases. V was clipped by 4 bases and J by 4 bases, with 16 bases between them. The CDR3 loop spans 15 amino acids. CDR1 LGHDT and CDR2 YNNKEL come from the germline V gene (reference sequence). The CDR3 coding sequence is TGTGCCAGCAGCCCCCCAGGGTGGGGGCCCTATGGCTACACCTTC. It translates to CASSPPGWGPYGYTF.

This clonotype was counted at least ten times. The chain is built from TRBV5-6 and TRBJ2-3; D is unresolved. The CDR3 extends over 14 amino acids. Germline CDR1 SGHDT, CDR2 YYEEEE. V was trimmed by 0 bases and J by 5 bases, leaving 10 bases between them. This CDR3 reads CASSLGGSIDTQYF. The CDR3 DNA follows: TGTGCCAGCAGCTTGGGTGGCTCTATAGATACGCAGTATTTT.

This clonotype was observed a few times. This chain links TRBV6-1 with TRBJ2-1, with 8 bases that match TRBD2. Per the germline V gene, CDR1 is MNHNS and CDR2 is SASEGT. With 8 bases clipped from V and 3 bases from J, the junction kept 6 bases outside the gene matches. CDR3 length equals 14 residues. The CDR3 region has the DNA TGTGCCAGCGGTACGGGACTAGTCTACAATGAGCAGTTCTTC. Translated: CASGTGLVYNEQFF.

This clonotype was seen a few times. J is TRBJ2-7 and V is TRBV28; D remains unclear. The germline gives CDR1 MDHEN, CDR2 SYDVKM. This CDR3 contains 16 residues. With 2 bases removed from V and 2 bases from J, the gap between germline ends came to 16 bases. The CDR3 nucleotides are TGTGCCAGCAGTTTAGACGTGGTGGGCTTCGCCTACGAGCAGTACTTC. Protein sequence: CASSLDVVGFAYEQYF.

The gene calls are TRBV6-6 and TRBJ2-7; a possible D gene is TRBD1 (6 bases). Looked up from germline, CDR1 is MNHNY and CDR2 is SVGAGI (reference sequence). The CDR3 consists of 16 residues. The V gene lost 0 bases and the J gene lost 3 bases, with 15 bases spanning the gap. CDR3 DNA: TGTGCCAGCAGTTACTCGAGTGAGGGGGAATTCTACGAGCAGTACTTC. Translation: CASSYSSEGEFYEQYF.

This clonotype was counted at least ten times. The chain links TRBV29-1 to TRBJ1-5, with 11 bases aligning to TRBD1. This CDR3 has 14 residues. Germline CDR1 SQVTM, CDR2 ANQGSEA. V lost 4 bases, J lost 5 bases, and 4 bases stayed unmatched. The CDR3 here is CSVAPGQGDQPQHF. Here the CDR3 DNA reads TGCAGCGTTGCACCGGGACAGGGGGATCAGCCCCAGCATTTT.

This clonotype was detected a few times. A much larger clone lies one base from this, so it may be a read error. The V and J genes are TRBV4-1 and TRBJ2-3; the D call may be TRBD1 or TRBD2 (5 bases each). Trimming stripped 0 bases from V and 2 bases from J, with 9 bases between. Germline V lookup: CDR1 MGHRA, CDR2 YSYEKL. The CDR3 sequence is 15 residues long. In DNA, the CDR3 is TGCGCCAGCAGCCAAGAGCTGGGACCCACAGATACGCAGTATTTT. This gives the protein CASSQELGPTDTQYF.

The rearrangement uses TRBV18 and TRBJ2-3, with 8 bases aligning to TRBD1. There are 17 residues in the CDR3. V shed 1 base, J shed 2 bases, and the junction held 8 bases outside the gene matches. Germline V gives CDR1 KGHSH, CDR2 LQKENI. In DNA, the CDR3 is TGTGCCAGCTCACCACTCAGGACAGGGCTTCCCACAGATACGCAGTATTTT. Translation gives CASSPLRTGLPTDTQYF.

At least ten counts were recorded for this clonotype. The rearrangement links TRBV2 to TRBJ1-2, with 7 nucleotides matching TRBD1. The CDR3 extends over 15 amino acids. CDR1 and CDR2 (germline): SNHLY, FYNNEI. Trimming took 8 bases from V and 6 from J; bases not matched to a gene: 15. DNA for the CDR3: TGTGCCAGCGGATCCCGACAGGGAGGTGGCGATGGCTACACCTTC. It yields the protein CASGSRQGGGDGYTF.

The sample holds a few counts of this clonotype. The chain employs TRBV15 and TRBJ1-3; maybe TRBD1 (5 bases). The germline V and J ends were trimmed by 10 bases and 0 bases, with 16 bases remaining between them. The germline V gene has CDR1 LNHNV and CDR2 YYDKDF (reference sequence). This CDR3 spans 15 amino acids. The CDR3 here is CASSMARGSGNTIYF. The CDR3 bases are TGTGCCAGTTCGATGGCGAGGGGCTCTGGAAACACCATATATTTT. The variable domain in full, completed from reference TRBV15 and TRBJ1-3, reads DAMVIQNPRYQVTQFGKPVTLSCSQTLNHNVMYWYQQKSSQAPKLLFHYYDKDFNNEADTPDNFQSRRPNTSFCFLDIRSPGLGDTAMYLCASSMARGSGNTIYFGEGSWLTVV.

The chain employs TRBV5-1 and TRBJ1-4, with 7 nucleotides matching TRBD1. CDR1 and CDR2 from the germline V gene are SGHRS and YFSETQ. CDR3 length: 13 residues. Trimming took 3 bases from V and 6 from J; bases not matched to a gene: 2. CDR3 amino acids: CASSSQGDEKLFF. Written as DNA, the CDR3 is TGCGCCAGCAGCTCCCAGGGGGATGAAAAACTGTTTTTT. Full variable domain (rest looked up from reference TRBV5-1 and TRBJ1-4): KAGVTQTPRYLIKTRGQQVTLSCSPISGHRSVSWYQQTPGQGLQFLFEYFSETQRNKGNFPGRFSGRQFSNSRSEMNVSTLELGDSALYLCASSSQGDEKLFFGSGTQLSVL.

The V gene is TRBV5-5, the J gene TRBJ2-2; TRBD2 is a possible D gene (5 bases). The CDR3 loop spans 15 amino acids. Trimming removed 4 bases from V and 3 bases from J, with 13 bases in between. Looked up from germline, CDR1 is SGHKS and CDR2 is YYEKEE (reference sequence). CDR3 DNA: TGTGCCAGCAGCCCCAGCGTGAGGGACACCGGGGAGCTGTTTTTT. It encodes CASSPSVRDTGELFF.

This clonotype was recorded many times. A read error is possible here, since a much larger clone lies one base away. The V call is TRBV7-3, the J call TRBJ1-1, with 8 bases aligning to TRBD1. The CDR3 loop spans 13 amino acids. Germline-derived CDR1 and CDR2 are SGHTA and FQGTGA. The V and J ends lost 4 bases and 3 bases, in that order; junction bases with no gene match: 1. CDR3: CASSWDRYTEAFF. CDR3 bases: TGTGCCAGCAGCTGGGACAGGTACACTGAAGCTTTCTTT.

The sample holds many counts of this clonotype. The chain uses TRBV27 and TRBJ2-1; 7 nucleotides match TRBD1. Germline values: CDR1 MNHEY, CDR2 SMNVEV (reference sequence). The length of the CDR3 is 15 residues. After removal of 6 bases from V and 2 bases from J, the junction contained 7 bases not matched to a gene. The CDR3 is CASRLRGTAYNEQFF. Written as DNA, the CDR3 is TGTGCCAGCAGGCTGAGGGGGACAGCCTACAATGAGCAGTTCTTC.